Each of the 16 T cell receptor beta chains below was sequenced from the same sample in a study of shared clonotypes between healthy human individuals. This table comes from immunoSEQ multiplex PCR, and its TCRdb copy is limited to in-frame clones, with some not included. Of almost 750,000 clones detected, 55% to 80% appear once; the ten largest clones hold around 1.8%. The sequenced sample consisted of memory CD4+ T cells sorted from blood. Subset defined: CD45RA-negative fraction. The receptors derive from a woman aged 25 to 45 in good health.

CDR3 in DNA: TGCGCCAGCAGCCAAGGACTAGCGGGATTTACTAGCTCCTACAATGAGCAGTTCTTC. Encoded protein: CASSQGLAGFTSSYNEQFF. The J gene is TRBJ2-1, the V gene TRBV4-1, with 11 bases fitting TRBD2. The CDR3 has 19 residues. In germline, CDR1 is MGHRA, CDR2 YSYEKL. V lost 1 base and J lost 0; bases outside the gene matches: 8.

This clone was recorded only once. The rearrangement uses TRBV6-1 and TRBJ2-3; either TRBD1 or TRBD2 may supply D (5 bases each). Germline CDR1 and CDR2: MNHNS and SASEGT. V was trimmed by 2 bases and J by 6 bases, leaving 15 bases between them. This CDR3 region has 15 residues. The CDR3 region is CASSERPGPPDTQYF. The CDR3 DNA reads as TGTGCCAGCAGTGAACGCCCGGGGCCCCCCGATACGCAGTATTTT.

V usage is TRBV27 and J usage is TRBJ1-3; D possibly corresponds to TRBD1 (6 bases). Germline CDR1 and CDR2: MNHEY and SMNVEV (reference sequence). The germline V and J ends were trimmed by 0 bases and 2 bases, with 8 bases remaining between them. The CDR3 extends over 15 amino acids. CDR3 amino acids: CASSLSSGAGNTIYF. The CDR3 DNA is TGTGCCAGCAGTTTATCGTCAGGGGCTGGAAACACCATATATTTT.

This clone was found once. The DNA of the CDR3 is TGCAGCGTAGGAATAGCGGGGAGCTCCTACGAGCAGTACTTC. Translating gives CSVGIAGSSYEQYF. The chain employs TRBV29-1 and TRBJ2-7; TRBD2 matches at 8 bases. Per the germline V gene, CDR1 is SQVTM and CDR2 is ANQGSEA. J was trimmed by 0 bases and V by 6 bases; bases with no gene match: 7. The CDR3 is 14 residues long.

This rearrangement joins TRBV7-2 to TRBJ1-1; 7 nucleotides agree with TRBD1. V shed 6 bases, J shed 4 bases, and the junction held 5 bases outside the gene matches. From germline, CDR1 is SGHTA and CDR2 FQGNSA. This CDR3 has 13 amino acids. In nucleotides, the CDR3 is TGTGCCAGCAGACTTGACAGGGTCACTGAAGCTTTCTTT. Its translation: CASRLDRVTEAFF. The complete variable domain, with remaining parts taken from reference TRBV7-2 and TRBJ1-1, reads GAGVSQSPSNKVTEKGKDVELRCDPISGHTALYWYRQSLGQGLEFLIYFQGNSAPDKSGLPSDRFSAERTGGSVSTLTIQRTQQEDSAVYLCASRLDRVTEAFFGQGTRLTVV.

The chain is built from TRBV7-2 and TRBJ1-2; no definite D call. CDR3 length: 15 residues. From germline, CDR1 is SGHTA and CDR2 FQGNSA. V lost 1 base to trimming and J lost 0 bases, with 9 bases between them. The CDR3 is CASSLGGKANYGYTF. As DNA, the CDR3 is TGTGCCAGCAGCTTAGGAGGGAAAGCTAACTATGGCTACACCTTC.

V and J are TRBV27 and TRBJ2-3; possibly TRBD2 for D (5 bases). Looked up from germline, CDR1 is MNHEY and CDR2 is SMNVEV (reference sequence). The V end lost 4 bases, the J end lost 0 bases, and 17 bases lay between the germline ends. The CDR3 has 17 residues. Written as DNA, the CDR3 is TGTGCCAGCAGTTCCCCTTTGGGAGCAACTAGCACAGATACGCAGTATTTT. Amino acid sequence: CASSSPLGATSTDTQYF.

The chain combines TRBV18 with TRBJ2-5; D might be TRBD1 (5 bases). Germline lookup yields CDR1 KGHSH and CDR2 LQKENI. V lost 4 bases and J 0 bases, leaving 9 bases between the germline ends. The CDR3 extends over 14 amino acids. This CDR3 reads CASSRGHNQETQYF. The DNA for the CDR3 is TGTGCCAGCTCACGTGGACACAACCAAGAGACCCAGTACTTC.

This chain uses TRBV14 with TRBJ2-1; D perhaps matches TRBD1 (6 bases). Trimming removed 0 bases from V and 9 bases from J, with 9 bases in between. This CDR3 has 13 residues. Looked up from germline, CDR1 is SGHDN and CDR2 is FVKESK. This chain's CDR3 is CASSQEGASEQFF. CDR3 coding DNA: TGTGCCAGCAGCCAAGAGGGGGCGAGTGAGCAGTTCTTC.

Regarding this clone: The sample has other DNA sequences that encode this CDR3 too. The chain links TRBV19 to TRBJ2-3, with D possibly being TRBD1 (6 bases). The CDR3 length is 15 residues. V shed 1 base and J shed 0 bases, with 8 bases lying between them. Germline CDR1 is LNHDA and CDR2 is SQIVND (reference sequence). The CDR3 DNA reads TGTGCCAGTAGTATAGGGGGGCCTAGCACAGATACGCAGTATTTT. Translation: CASSIGGPSTDTQYF. Complete variable domain (other parts from reference TRBV19 and TRBJ2-3): DGGITQSPKYLFRKEGQNVTLSCEQNLNHDAMYWYRQDPGQGLRLIYYSQIVNDFQKGDIAEGYSVSREKKESFPLTVTSAQKNPTAFYLCASSIGGPSTDTQYFGPGTRLTVL.

This chain joins TRBV10-3 and TRBJ2-7; TRBD2 matches 11 bases. J gave up 4 bases and V 3 bases, and 5 bases lay outside the gene matches. Germline lookup yields CDR1 ENHRY and CDR2 SYGVKD. The CDR3 is 15 residues long. The CDR3 reads CAISDTTSGSYEQYF. The CDR3 nucleotides are TGTGCCATCAGTGATACCACTAGCGGGAGTTACGAGCAGTACTTC.

J is TRBJ2-3 and V is TRBV6-5; maybe TRBD2 (5 bases). CDR1 MNHEY and CDR2 SVGAGI come from the germline V gene. The CDR3 length is 12 residues. Trimming took off 4 bases at V and 7 bases at J, with 9 bases between the two ends. In DNA form, the CDR3 reads TGTGCCAGCAGTTCCAGGAGGAATACGCAGTATTTT. Translation: CASSSRRNTQYF.

The chain couples TRBV4-1 to TRBJ2-6; TRBD2 matches 15 bases. The germline gives CDR1 MGHRA, CDR2 YSYEKL. The CDR3 is 18 amino acids. Trimming at V came to 4 bases and at J to 3 bases, leaving 4 bases not matched to a gene. CDR3 residues: CASSRGLAGGFGANVLTF. CDR3 bases: TGCGCCAGCAGCCGCGGACTAGCGGGAGGGTTTGGGGCCAACGTCCTGACTTTC.

The J gene is TRBJ2-3, the V gene TRBV28, with TRBD1 identical over 9 bases. CDR1 is MDHEN and CDR2 is SYDVKM in the germline V gene. CDR3 length: 16 amino acids. V trimming: 4 bases; J trimming: 4 bases; junction bases outside the gene matches: 9. The CDR3 loop reads CASSSYGTGSADTQYF. The CDR3 DNA sequence: TGTGCCAGCAGTTCTTACGGGACAGGGTCAGCAGATACGCAGTATTTT.

This clone was counted at least ten times. The V call is TRBV5-1, the J call TRBJ2-5; 9 bases map to TRBD2. Germline V gives CDR1 SGHRS, CDR2 YFSETQ. The CDR3 sequence is 15 residues long. V trimming: 9 bases; J trimming: 3 bases; junction bases outside the gene matches: 12. Here the CDR3 reads CATRLGGLAEETQYF. CDR3 nucleotide sequence: TGCGCCACCCGCTTGGGGGGACTAGCAGAAGAGACCCAGTACTTC.

J is TRBJ1-4 and V is TRBV5-1, with 8 bases that match TRBD1. The CDR3 is made up of 16 amino acids. V dropped 7 bases and J dropped 7; count of bases not matched to a gene: 15. Looked up from germline, CDR1 is SGHRS and CDR2 is YFSETQ. The CDR3: CASRQRSGQGGEKLFF. DNA for the CDR3: TGCGCCAGCCGACAGCGGTCCGGACAGGGTGGTGAAAAACTGTTTTTT.